The TCR beta chain under discussion was sequenced for a study of cytomegalovirus exposure and HLA in healthy donors (dated by TCRdb to about 2017). Regarding the study in general: In an earlier analysis of under 750 of the donors, roughly 300 Gb of sequence data and 90 million to 130 million unique TCR beta sequences from 150 million to 200 million T cells were reported. An early release covering 550 to 650 HLA-typed donors comprised approximately 300 gigabases of sequencing data and around 80 million unique TCR sequences. A separate validation cohort of 100 to 150 different subjects was used in addition to the 666-subject first cohort. Genome-wide SNP genotypes for about 60% of the roughly 700 donors were used in a later genetic analysis, which treated that subset as a discovery cohort. Class I and class II HLA loci were covered by the typing at four-digit resolution. Across around 400 genotyped donors of the cohort, an average of approximately 240,000 unique TCR beta nucleotide sequences per donor were sequenced, and approximately 17% of those sequences were non-productive. The later analysis used no new phenotypic data to find candidate immune exposures, relying instead on TCR beta sequences and their occurrence across donors. The study aimed to test whether cataloging public T cell receptors could reveal signatures of past pathogen exposure. All discovery cohort repertoires had been generated on a single sequencing platform. To decide whether each TCR beta V gene segment behaved as functional or pseudogenic, an earlier analysis of some 600 of the donors relied on high-throughput TCR beta sequencing. Alongside the repertoire data, information on donor age, sex, ethnicity and CMV serostatus was compiled. The study combined high-throughput TCR immunosequencing, statistical association of individual TCRs with disease status, and machine learning to predict cytomegalovirus infection status. About five DR-DQ haplotypes were treated as single units for association and clustering because of strong linkage in the cohort. Typing coverage differed by locus: A, B, C, DRB1 and DQB1 were typed in about 620-640 donors, DQA1 in about 560, DPA1 in some 570, and DPB1 in just under 480. A later analysis re-analyzed previously published TCR beta repertoires from roughly 690 donors and added high-resolution HLA genotyping to study TCR occurrence patterns. Of the roughly 400 genotyped donors, more than 75% were placed in the genetic ancestry cluster associated with self-reported Caucasian donors. The study profiled the T cell repertoires of fewer than 850 subjects by immunosequencing and related them to cytomegalovirus serostatus.

The cohort comprised 666 healthy bone marrow donors. Cohort members were all nominally healthy when sampled, although unrecorded immune exposures were likely present. The donor was CMV seropositive and belonged to the group of 250 to 300 seropositive cohort members. Each donor provided a peripheral blood sample, and peripheral blood mononuclear cells were used for TCR beta sequencing. Genomic DNA extraction from the blood cell samples was performed with the Qiagen DNeasy Blood Extraction Kit. Summary of the overall study and its limitations: A further reported finding was that TCR beta sequences accurately predicted the HLA-A and HLA-B alleles for most subjects in the first cohort. Compared with the approximately 700-donor mean, donors in an Asian-associated ancestry cluster had fewer N-insertions in productive TCRs, according to a later genetic analysis. The cohort was sequenced for TCR beta chains only, and without alpha or paired-chain data the features that could be detected were limited. When HLA alleles, especially DR and DQ, strongly co-occurred, TCR associations were difficult to assign to individual alleles. Immune exposure information for the cohort was limited to CMV serostatus. In a later analysis, several top co-occurrence clusters were reported to appear linked to parvovirus B19, influenza, CMV and Epstein-Barr virus. Because counts were too low, under 20 rarely observed V segments, including chromosome 9 orphons, were left out of the earlier analysis of a few hundred of the donors. In an earlier analysis of several hundred of the donors, most TCR beta V segments were observed in productive rearrangements about 87% or about 30% of the time, broadly matching IMGT annotations. In a later analysis, TCR association rates were found to vary across HLA loci, with the most associated TCRs seen for DRB1 alleles and the fewest for HLA-C alleles. The classifier was reported to diagnose cytomegalovirus status with high specificity and sensitivity in both the original and validation cohorts. Across donors, most TCR sequences were observed very rarely, whereas some public TCRs were present in many individuals. In a later genetic analysis, a missense DCLRE1C variant was associated with V-gene and J-gene trimming of TCR beta chains, and the association was replicated in an independent cohort. In a later analysis, HLA-associated TCR beta chains were found to be more clonally expanded and to have lower generation probabilities than equally common non-associated chains. A few of the identified cytomegalovirus-associated TCR beta chains were confirmed in vitro to be specific for cytomegalovirus antigens. In a later analysis, some 17,000 TCR beta sequences were associated with specific HLA alleles at a false discovery rate of 0.05. Roughly uniform sequencing depth across donors was assumed in presence/absence analyses, although this assumption may not hold. Because HLA typing was unavailable for some donors at each locus, only the typed subset was used in association tests. The authors suggested that the approach could potentially be extended to other disease states and immunological phenotypes. The 87-base-pair reads could not distinguish some IMGT-functional V segments, including TRBV6-2 and TRBV6-3, so those segments were excluded. A cluster of highly shared sequence variants was judged likely to be a technical artifact of the sequencing pipeline. Most CMV-associated TCR beta chains appeared to be HLA-restricted in a later analysis, and the HLA associations seemed to be driven largely by CMV exposure. In the study, approximately 160 TCR beta chains were listed as associated with cytomegalovirus. Linkage disequilibrium might explain the correlated functional status among segregating V segments, but an unknown experimental factor could not be ruled out.

With regard to this clone: No antigen is known for it. There are no base qualities to consult, and no much larger clone falls within one base.

The CDR3 runs 15 residues from the cysteine to the phenylalanine. The DNA shown is the 45-base CDR3, in frame from base 1. In the germline V gene (reference sequence), CDR1 corresponds to SEHNR and CDR2 to FQNEAQ. V is clipped by 0 bases and J by 2 bases, and the sequence between their germline boundaries is 10 bases long. Libraries were built with the immunoSEQ multiplex PCR assay. The multiplex PCR relied on a mix of 60 forward primers for TCR Vbeta segments and 13 reverse primers for TCR Jbeta segments. Amplification of the CDR3 region of rearranged TCR beta genes was performed with a multiplex PCR assay on genomic DNA. The amplified TCR beta libraries were sequenced on the Illumina HiSeq System as 87-base-pair reads. The original methods were these. A later analysis counted 75 million to 100 million unique TCR beta chains across the 690 or so repertoires, and around 9.9 million of these chains were shared by at least two donors. A nearest-neighbor algorithm error-corrected the raw reads and collapsed the reads into unique sequences, merging closely related sequences to remove PCR and sequencing errors. Alignment of CDR3 sequences to IMGT reference sequences was used to assign V, D and J gene segments. For a sequence to be retained, at least a six-nucleotide match to both a V gene segment and a J gene segment was required. A rearrangement counted as productive if the CDR3 had no stop codons and remained in frame with V and J, and every other rearrangement counted as non-productive. CDR3 was defined according to IMGT convention as the region running from the second conserved V-encoded cysteine to the conserved J-encoded phenylalanine. Sequences without an unambiguous match to a single V gene segment were excluded from the earlier analysis of 587 of the donors. An earlier analysis of 587 of the donors called V segments functional above 56.7% productive rearrangements and segregating when the between-donor standard deviation exceeded 5%. A statistical classification framework was built to diagnose cytomegalovirus status from the catalog of TCR beta chain sequences. A later analysis assigned V and J genes by comparing TCR nucleotide sequences with IMGT/GENE-DB human TR gene sequences. In a later analysis, CDR3 sequences and most-parsimonious VDJ recombination scenarios were assigned using the TCRdist pipeline. A later analysis defined each TCR beta chain by its CDR3 amino acid sequence plus V-gene family, and excluded reads lacking a unique V-gene family. A later analysis removed several hundred highly shared, low-generation-probability nucleotide sequences to deal with suspected cross-contamination and a sequencing artifact. For each public chain, a later analysis derived a clonal expansion index from normalized ranks of inferred template counts within each repertoire. A later analysis computed generation probabilities with a VDJ recombination model fitted to out-of-frame rearrangements, and checked the results against IGoR. Hypergeometric tests were used in a later analysis to score TCR-TCR, TCR-HLA and TCR-CMV co-occurrence, with a repertoire-size bias correction applied to the TCR pairs. A later analysis estimated false discovery rates by permuting HLA or CMV assignments 20 times. A later analysis grouped co-occurring TCRs with DBSCAN, adding TCRdist sequence similarity when clustering within HLA-allele-positive subsets. For co-occurrence clustering, repertoires with fewer than 30,000 or more than 120,000 public chains were excluded, along with roughly 5 repertoires with anomalous nucleotide sharing. Sourced from immuneACCESS, this table was stored by TCRdb with only in-frame sequences that have V and J called. A share of the clones is absent; for the studies checked, an unresolved V gene accounts for under half, and the remainder has no known explanation. V and J calls and clone size are as listed in that table; D and trimming were resolved from the DNA. The sample table holds under 150,000 clones, of which 75% to 85% were seen once. The biggest ten clones account for approximately 9.1% of the sample.

This clonotype was sampled from a woman between 50 and 59 years old in good health and CMV-seropositive. The sequenced sample was PBMCs. The chain joins TRBV7-9 to TRBJ2-5, and the D gene may be TRBD1, 5 bases matching. The bases are TGTGCCAGCAGCTTAGCGTTAACAGGACAAGAGACCCAGTACTTC. Its coded protein is CASSLALTGQETQYF.